The next 21 T cell receptor beta chains were all read from a single sample in a study of blood T cell repertoires in COVID-19. TCRdb's copy holds only in-frame clones and misses some; the assay was immunoSEQ multiplex PCR. The profile shows some 220,000 clones, roughly 88% of them singletons. What was sequenced was PBMCs or T cells enriched from blood (not recorded which). The receptors come from a woman aged 40 to 55 with acute COVID-19.

This chain links TRBV6-2 or TRBV6-3 with TRBJ2-5; D gene uncertain. Trimming removed 0 bases at V and 5 bases at J, with 10 bases between. CDR3 length equals 14 residues. The germline V gene has CDR1 MNHEY and CDR2 SVGEGT. The DNA of the CDR3 is TGTGCCAGCAGTTACTCGGTTCCCGGGGAGACCCAGTACTTC. It translates to CASSYSVPGETQYF.

This clone has just one count. The gene calls are TRBV12-5 and TRBJ1-6; 7 bases align to TRBD1. The J segment lost 7 bases and the V segment lost 4 bases, leaving 7 bases of the junction unmatched. Germline CDR1 and CDR2: LGHNT and FRNRAP. The CDR3 covers 15 residues. The CDR3 DNA follows: TGTGCTAGTGGTTCCGAACAGGGGTGGAATTCACCCCTCCACTTT. Its translation: CASGSEQGWNSPLHF.

The gene calls are TRBV7-2 and TRBJ2-7; no firm D call. The CDR3 totals 12 residues. V was cut by 2 bases and J by 7 bases, with 9 bases left in between. The germline V gene encodes CDR1 SGHTA and CDR2 FQGNSA. CDR3 sequence: CASSLTSREQYF. In nucleotides, the CDR3 is TGTGCCAGCAGCTTAACCTCACGGGAGCAGTACTTC.

The CDR3 DNA reads TGTGCCAGCAGCTTAGCAGGTCCCCTCCCCACAGATACGCAGTATTTT. It codes for CASSLAGPLPTDTQYF. V gene TRBV11-3 combines with J gene TRBJ2-3; no reliable D call. The V and J ends lost 1 base and 2 bases respectively, with 13 bases between them. The length of the CDR3 is 16 residues. In germline, CDR1 is SGHNT, CDR2 YENEEA.

This chain uses TRBV19 with TRBJ1-1; D may be TRBD1 (6 bases). Trimming removed 1 base at V and 1 base at J, with 10 bases between. CDR1 is LNHDA and CDR2 is SQIVND in the germline V gene (reference sequence). The CDR3 contains 15 residues. The CDR3 reads CASSIVGTRNTEAFF. For the CDR3, the DNA is TGTGCCAGTAGTATAGTAGGGACAAGGAACACTGAAGCTTTCTTT.

This rearrangement joins TRBV2 to TRBJ1-2; D gene unclear. Germline V lookup: CDR1 SNHLY, CDR2 FYNNEI. The CDR3 sequence is 15 residues long. V was trimmed by 2 bases and J by 0 bases, leaving 10 bases between them. The CDR3 sequence is CASSESSLTNYGYTF. Here the CDR3 DNA reads TGTGCCAGCAGTGAATCATCGCTAACTAACTATGGCTACACCTTC.

This chain joins TRBV5-5 and TRBJ1-1; 8 nucleotides agree with TRBD1. This CDR3 is 16 amino acids long. Trimming took 4 bases from V and 7 from J; bases not matched to a gene: 15. Germline CDR1 reads SGHKS; CDR2 reads YYEKEE (reference sequence). The CDR3 region has the DNA TGTGCCAGCAGCCCCCTCAGATTATCAGGGGGCAATGAAGCTTTCTTT. This sequence encodes CASSPLRLSGGNEAFF.

The chain recombines TRBV13 with TRBJ2-1, with D perhaps TRBD2 (6 bases). The V end was cut by 0 bases, the J end by 6 bases, with 15 bases between. The CDR3 covers 16 residues. Germline-derived CDR1 and CDR2 are PRHDT and FYEKMQ (reference sequence). The CDR3 DNA is TGTGCCAGCAGCTTAGGCGGGGTTAGGGGAGGCAATGAGCAGTTCTTC. Amino acids: CASSLGGVRGGNEQFF.

This clone was observed many times. The J gene is TRBJ1-6, the V gene TRBV6-5; 8 nucleotides agree with TRBD1. Germline loops: CDR1 MNHEY, CDR2 SVGAGI. The trim removed 6 bases at V and 9 bases at J, leaving 7 bases unmatched. There are 14 residues in the CDR3. The CDR3: CASRDRADGSPLHF. The CDR3 nucleotides are TGTGCCAGCAGGGACAGGGCCGATGGTTCACCCCTCCACTTT.

The chain uses TRBV13 and TRBJ2-1; no firm D call. Trimming took off 4 bases at V and 9 bases at J, with 10 bases between the two ends. CDR3 length: 12 residues. Germline V lookup: CDR1 PRHDT, CDR2 FYEKMQ (reference sequence). The CDR3 DNA follows: TGTGCCAGCAGCTCCCTAGACGTTGAGCAGTTCTTC. It codes for CASSSLDVEQFF.

The rearrangement joins TRBV2 to TRBJ1-3; 11 bases are shared with TRBD1. The CDR3 has 17 residues. The ends lost 4 bases at V and 0 bases at J; junction bases unmatched: 5. Germline V gene lookup returns CDR1 SNHLY and CDR2 FYNNEI. The CDR3 region has the DNA TGTGCCAGCAGTGCCCGGACAGGGGGCCTCTCTGGAAACACCATATATTTT. Amino acid sequence: CASSARTGGLSGNTIYF.

J is TRBJ1-2 and V is TRBV5-4; no definite D call. There are 17 residues in the CDR3. Germline-derived CDR1 and CDR2 are SGHNT and YYREEE (reference sequence). V lost 4 bases and J 5 bases, leaving 24 bases between the germline ends. The CDR3 sequence is CASSHNSIAALSYGYTF. The CDR3, as DNA: TGTGCCAGCAGCCACAATTCAATTGCGGCTTTGTCGTATGGCTACACCTTC.

The chain carries TRBV6-5 and TRBJ2-1; TRBD1 matches 7 bases. The germline V gene encodes CDR1 MNHEY and CDR2 SVGAGI. V lost 4 bases, J lost 10 bases, and 7 bases stayed unmatched. This CDR3 is built from 13 residues. The CDR3 DNA reads as TGTGCCAGCAGTTGGACAGGCCAGGCGGAGCAGTTCTTC. This gives the protein CASSWTGQAEQFF.

A single count supports this clone. The chain combines TRBV11-2 with TRBJ1-5; TRBD1 might be the D (6 bases). Trimming took 5 bases from V and 5 from J, leaving 16 bases between them. The CDR3 contains 15 residues. CDR1 and CDR2 (germline): SGHAT, FQNNGV. The CDR3 bases are TGTGCCAGCAGCCTAATGTTGGGGGGGCATCAGCCCCAGCATTTT. It yields the protein CASSLMLGGHQPQHF.

This clone has a single count. The chain is built from TRBV12-3 or TRBV12-4 and TRBJ2-1; the D gene is possibly TRBD2 (5 bases). The CDR3 sequence is 13 residues long. Trimming stripped 5 bases from V and 7 bases from J, with 12 bases between. CDR3 sequence: CASSQTRGNEQFF. The CDR3 region has the DNA TGTGCCAGCAGTCAAACCCGAGGGAATGAGCAGTTCTTC.

This chain links TRBV9 with TRBJ1-1; D perhaps matches TRBD1 (6 bases). With 4 bases removed from V and 0 bases from J, the gap between germline ends came to 13 bases. The CDR3 spans 15 residues. Germline CDR1 reads SGDLS; CDR2 reads YYNGEE. The CDR3: CASSSRWDMNTEAFF. CDR3 DNA sequence: TGTGCCAGCAGCTCACGATGGGACATGAACACTGAAGCTTTCTTT.

This chain uses TRBV10-3 with TRBJ1-6, with a possible D match to TRBD1 (6 bases). Germline CDR1 ENHRY, CDR2 SYGVKD. This CDR3 has 14 amino acids. Trimming pared 2 bases from V and 7 bases from J, leaving 9 bases between. In nucleotides, the CDR3 is TGTGCCATCAGTGAGGGCAGGGGAAATTCACCCCTCCACTTT. Protein: CAISEGRGNSPLHF.

The chain couples TRBV2 to TRBJ2-1; D is perhaps TRBD2 (5 bases). The CDR3 is 16 residues long. Germline V gives CDR1 SNHLY, CDR2 FYNNEI. V was cut by 3 bases and J by 0 bases, with 12 bases left in between. The CDR3 DNA reads TGTGCCAGCAGTGATATGGACTTCCGCTCCTACAATGAGCAGTTCTTC. Residues: CASSDMDFRSYNEQFF.

The chain links TRBV11-2 to TRBJ2-1; perhaps TRBD2 as D (7 bases). The CDR3 consists of 16 residues. Trimming left V 1 base short and J 9 bases short, with 19 bases between. Germline V gene lookup returns CDR1 SGHAT and CDR2 FQNNGV. The CDR3 DNA is TGTGCCAGCAGCTTAGTGATAGGGGGGGGTAGCGGTGAGCAGTTCTTC. This gives the protein CASSLVIGGGSGEQFF.

The gene calls are TRBV30 and TRBJ1-3; TRBD1 might be the D (6 bases). This CDR3 region has 15 residues. Trimming removed 2 bases from V and 7 bases from J, with 18 bases in between. CDR1 GTSNPN and CDR2 SVGIG come from the germline V gene (reference sequence). The CDR3 region is CAWSIGRGHRNTIYF. The DNA for the CDR3 is TGTGCCTGGAGTATCGGCCGGGGACATAGGAACACCATATATTTT.

This chain's CDR3 is CASHRVLRGTQYF. DNA for the CDR3: TGTGCCAGCCACCGGGTCCTCCGGGGGACCCAGTACTTC. The chain recombines TRBV2 with TRBJ2-5; D may be TRBD2 (5 bases). CDR3 length: 13 residues. Between the trimmed V and J ends, which lost 8 bases and 7 bases, there was a span of 17 bases. Per germline, CDR1 SNHLY and CDR2 FYNNEI.